This T cell receptor beta chain was sequenced for a study of control samples from healthy donors and cancer patients. Here immunoSEQ multiplex PCR was the method, and the copy in TCRdb shows in-frame clones only, minus some. The table lists about 220,000 clones, just under 95% of them singletons, with approximately 1.4% in the top ten. The V gene lost 4 bases and the J gene lost 0 bases, with 8 bases spanning the gap. Germline V CDR1 and CDR2: MNHNY, SVGAGI (reference sequence). This CDR3 is 14 amino acids long. Sample: blood. This clonotype originated in a man aged 45-60 years in good health. The chain employs TRBV6-6 and TRBJ2-3; no definite D call. In DNA form, the CDR3 reads TGTGCCAGCAGTTCGGCGGTGAGCACAGATACGCAGTATTTT. Encoded protein: CASSSAVSTDTQYF.